Presented here are 15 T cell receptor beta chains from one specimen sequenced in a study of Graves' ophthalmopathy and Graves' hyperthyroidism. Scientists amplified the TCR beta CDR3 regions from RNA transcripts. First-round RT-PCR with HTBI primers preceded a second-round multiplex PCR. One entry per CDR3 protein, called by TCRdb with MiXCR from the multiplex PCR reads. This table holds approximately 160,000 distinct CDR3 sequences, around two fifths found once. The sequenced material came from peripheral blood. These receptors all stem from a man younger than 40 with Graves' ophthalmopathy.

This clonotype has a count of ten or more. V gene TRBV12-3 or TRBV12-4 combines with J gene TRBJ2-7; 9 bases agree with TRBD1. This CDR3 is 15 amino acids long. V trimming: 5 bases; J trimming: 5 bases; junction bases outside the gene matches: 10. The CDR3 region is CASSQSTGGPDEQYF. The CDR3 region has the DNA TGTGCCAGCAGTCAATCGACAGGGGGTCCCGACGAGCAGTACTTC.

The V call is TRBV12-3 or TRBV12-4, the J call TRBJ1-5; TRBD1 might be the D (6 bases). The CDR3 runs to 13 residues. V lost 6 bases, J lost 2 bases, and 8 bases lay in between. The CDR3 DNA reads TGTGCCAGCAGGGCAGGGGGCAATCAGCCCCAGCATTTT. This gives the protein CASRAGGNQPQHF.

This clonotype showed up many times. The chain carries TRBV29-1 and TRBJ1-1; D is unclear. Trimming shortened V by 4 bases and J by 0 bases, and 9 bases separated the two germline ends. The CDR3 loop spans 13 amino acids. From germline, CDR1 is SQVTM and CDR2 ANQGSEA. This CDR3 is CSVVGHLNTEAFF. In DNA, the CDR3 is TGCAGCGTTGTAGGGCATTTGAACACTGAAGCTTTCTTT.

This clonotype was recorded at least ten times. V gene TRBV28 combines with J gene TRBJ2-7, with TRBD2 matching 14 bases. Per germline, CDR1 MDHEN and CDR2 SYDVKM. With V trimmed by 7 bases and J by 5 bases, 7 bases remained unmatched. The CDR3 extends over 15 amino acids. CDR3: CASKSGTSGRHEQYF. DNA of the CDR3: TGTGCCAGCAAGAGCGGGACTAGCGGGAGACACGAGCAGTACTTC.

This clonotype appeared many times. For the CDR3, the DNA is TGTGCCAGTAGTCTAAACCGGGACGCCAGCTATGAAGCTTTCTTT. It codes for CASSLNRDASYEAFF. The chain combines TRBV19 with TRBJ1-1; maybe TRBD1 (5 bases). The CDR3 extends over 15 amino acids. V was shortened by 5 bases and J by 7 bases, with 20 bases between the two germline ends. In germline, CDR1 is LNHDA, CDR2 SQIVND (reference sequence).

This clonotype was recorded at least ten times. CDR3 amino acids: CSVAGTGAYEQYF. The CDR3 DNA sequence: TGCAGCGTCGCCGGGACAGGGGCCTACGAGCAGTACTTC. The chain recombines TRBV29-1 with TRBJ2-7; 10 bases are shared with TRBD1. The CDR3 is made up of 13 amino acids. Per germline, CDR1 SQVTM and CDR2 ANQGSEA. The trim removed 6 bases at V and 2 bases at J, leaving 4 bases unmatched.

The CDR3 sequence is CASSAPQGQISYGYTF. Written as DNA, the CDR3 is TGTGCCAGCAGTGCTCCTCAGGGGCAGATTTCCTATGGCTACACCTTC. The chain recombines TRBV2 with TRBJ1-2, with a weak D call TRBD1 (6 bases). CDR3 size: 16 residues. The ends were cut back, 4 bases at V and 4 bases at J, with 19 bases in the middle. From germline, CDR1 is SNHLY and CDR2 FYNNEI.

This clonotype was recorded many times. The J gene is TRBJ2-7, the V gene TRBV19; D is perhaps TRBD1 (5 bases). The V and J ends lost 1 base and 2 bases respectively, with 12 bases between them. CDR1 is LNHDA, CDR2 SQIVND, per germline (reference sequence). This CDR3 spans 15 amino acids. The CDR3 spells CASSIVSDSTYEQYF. CDR3 nucleotide sequence: TGTGCCAGTAGTATAGTAAGTGACAGCACCTACGAGCAGTACTTC.

This clonotype was seen many times. The chain combines TRBV29-1 with TRBJ2-4, with unresolved D. The CDR3 is 14 residues long. The V gene lost 7 bases and the J gene lost 2 bases, with 15 bases spanning the gap. Per germline, CDR1 SQVTM and CDR2 ANQGSEA. The CDR3 coding sequence is TGCAGCGCCGAAAGGTGGGGTACCAAAAACATTCAGTACTTC. Amino acids: CSAERWGTKNIQYF.

This clonotype was seen many times. This sequence joins TRBV11-2 and TRBJ1-2; maybe TRBD1 (5 bases). The V end was cut by 3 bases, the J end by 3 bases, with 23 bases between. The CDR3 sequence is 18 residues long. Per the germline V gene, CDR1 is SGHAT and CDR2 is FQNNGV. The DNA for the CDR3 is TGTGCCAGCAGCTTGTATCCCCCCCAACCAGACAGTCACTATGGCTACACCTTC. Translated, it gives CASSLYPPQPDSHYGYTF.

At least ten counts were recorded for this clonotype. V and J are TRBV10-3 and TRBJ2-4; D unresolved. Per germline, CDR1 ENHRY and CDR2 SYGVKD. The CDR3 has 16 residues. V was pared by 2 bases and J by 0 bases, with 11 bases between. The CDR3 loop is CAISETRELAKNIQYF. The CDR3 DNA reads as TGTGCCATCAGTGAGACCCGTGAGCTAGCCAAAAACATTCAGTACTTC.

This clonotype was picked up many times. V gene TRBV12-3 or TRBV12-4 combines with J gene TRBJ1-2; possible D gene TRBD1, 5 bases. Trimming cost V 3 bases and J 13 bases, with 15 bases left between them. The CDR3 runs to 12 residues. CDR3 loop: CASSFRGRASTF. The CDR3 nucleotides are TGTGCCAGCAGTTTTAGGGGCCGCGCGAGCACCTTC.

This clonotype was recorded at least ten times. CDR3 nucleotides: TGTGCCAGTAGTCTAGGGACTAGCGGAGATTACGGGGAGCTGTTTTTT. Protein product: CASSLGTSGDYGELFF. V gene TRBV19 combines with J gene TRBJ2-2, with 11 bases aligning to TRBD2. V lost 5 bases, J lost 7 bases, and 9 bases stayed unmatched. Germline V CDR1 and CDR2: LNHDA, SQIVND (reference sequence). This CDR3 region has 16 residues.

This clonotype came up many times. The gene calls are TRBV24-1 and TRBJ1-2, with 9 bases that match TRBD1. Per germline, CDR1 KGHDR and CDR2 SFDVKD. J gave up 2 bases and V 3 bases, and 3 bases lay outside the gene matches. This CDR3 spans 15 amino acids. CDR3 protein: CATSDPGTGNYGYTF. The CDR3 DNA reads as TGTGCCACCAGTGATCCCGGGACAGGGAACTATGGCTACACCTTC.

This clonotype was recorded at least ten times. The chain combines TRBV12-3 or TRBV12-4 with TRBJ2-7; a weak D match, TRBD1 (6 bases). The CDR3 is made up of 12 amino acids. Trimming took off 8 bases at V and 1 base at J, with 9 bases between the two ends. This chain's CDR3 is CASQGSSYEQYF. CDR3 sequence (DNA): TGTGCCAGCCAGGGGTCGTCCTACGAGCAGTACTTC.